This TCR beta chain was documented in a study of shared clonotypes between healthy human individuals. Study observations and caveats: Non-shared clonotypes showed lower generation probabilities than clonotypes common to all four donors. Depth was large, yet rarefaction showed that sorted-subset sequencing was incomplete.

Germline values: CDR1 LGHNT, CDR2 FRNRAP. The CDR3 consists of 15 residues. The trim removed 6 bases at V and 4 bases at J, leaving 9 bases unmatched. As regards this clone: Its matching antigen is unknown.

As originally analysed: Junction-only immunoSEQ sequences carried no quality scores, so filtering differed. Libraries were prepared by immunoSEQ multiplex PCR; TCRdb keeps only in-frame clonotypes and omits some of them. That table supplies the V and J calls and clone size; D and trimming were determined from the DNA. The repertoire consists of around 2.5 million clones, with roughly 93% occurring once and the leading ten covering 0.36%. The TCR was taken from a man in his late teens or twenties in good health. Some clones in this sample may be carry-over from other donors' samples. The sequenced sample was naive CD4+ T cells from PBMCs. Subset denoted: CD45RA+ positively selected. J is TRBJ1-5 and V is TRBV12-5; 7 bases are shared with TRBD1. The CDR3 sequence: CASGRPTGQNQPQHF. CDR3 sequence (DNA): TGTGCTAGTGGACGCCCGACAGGGCAAAATCAGCCCCAGCATTTT.